The 20 T cell receptor beta chains below were found in one sample sequenced in a study of blood T cell repertoires in COVID-19. The data were produced by immunoSEQ multiplex PCR, yet TCRdb's version contains in-frame clones alone and is incomplete. The sample lists fewer than 85,000 clones, roughly three quarters occurring once. Sequencing used peripheral blood. These receptors were obtained from a man between 65 and 80 years old with COVID-19, enrolled during active disease.

This chain links TRBV6-1 with TRBJ1-4, with D perhaps matching TRBD1 (6 bases). CDR3 size: 15 residues. CDR1 MNHNS and CDR2 SASEGT come from the germline V gene. V lost 3 bases and J 5 bases, leaving 13 bases between the germline ends. The CDR3 DNA sequence: TGTGCCAGCAGTGATCGGAGGGGGGGGAATGAAAAACTGTTTTTT. Translating gives CASSDRRGGNEKLFF.

The sample holds a few counts of this clone. The gene calls are TRBV27 and TRBJ2-7, with 9 positions matching TRBD1. Germline V gives CDR1 MNHEY, CDR2 SMNVEV (reference sequence). The CDR3 sequence is 14 residues long. After removal of 6 bases from V and 5 bases from J, the junction contained 8 bases not matched to a gene. The CDR3 region is CASSPGQGYHEQYF. In DNA, the CDR3 is TGTGCCAGCAGCCCGGGACAGGGTTACCACGAGCAGTACTTC.

The chain is built from TRBV10-3 and TRBJ1-5; D possibly corresponds to TRBD1 (5 bases). Germline V CDR1 and CDR2: ENHRY, SYGVKD. The CDR3 runs 16 residues. The ends were cut back, 0 bases at V and 1 base at J, with 10 bases in the middle. The CDR3 protein is CAISESGGRSNQPQHF. CDR3 nucleotide sequence: TGTGCCATCAGTGAGTCCGGGGGTCGGAGCAATCAGCCCCAGCATTTT.

This chain links TRBV18 with TRBJ1-4; 9 bases are shared with TRBD1. CDR3 length: 15 residues. Germline values: CDR1 KGHSH, CDR2 LQKENI. After removal of 4 bases from V and 6 bases from J, the junction contained 6 bases not matched to a gene. CDR3 sequence: CASSQMTGGDEKLFF. DNA of the CDR3: TGTGCCAGCTCACAAATGACAGGGGGAGATGAAAAACTGTTTTTT.

The CDR3 nucleotides read TGTGCCAGCAGCGAACAGGGGGGGGATCAGCCCCAGCATTTT. It codes for CASSEQGGDQPQHF. The genes are TRBV9 and TRBJ1-5; 8 nucleotides align to TRBD1. V shed 3 bases and J 5 bases; nucleotides not matched to a gene: 4. The CDR3 extends over 14 amino acids. Germline lookup yields CDR1 SGDLS and CDR2 YYNGEE.

This chain connects TRBV28 to TRBJ1-1; D possibly corresponds to TRBD1 (5 bases). CDR3 length: 15 residues. V was cut by 6 bases and J by 1 base, with 15 bases left in between. CDR1 and CDR2 (germline): MDHEN, SYDVKM. CDR3 in DNA: TGTGCCAGCAGCTACGGGGGACGGTGGAACACTGAAGCTTTCTTT. Its translation is CASSYGGRWNTEAFF.

The chain combines TRBV11-3 with TRBJ2-5; D is perhaps TRBD2 (6 bases). Germline lookup yields CDR1 SGHNT and CDR2 YENEEA. Trimming removed 5 bases from V and 6 bases from J, with 16 bases in between. This CDR3 is 14 amino acids long. CDR3 in DNA: TGTGCCAGCAGCGAGGCGGGGCACGATCAGACCCAGTACTTC. It specifies CASSEAGHDQTQYF.

The chain joins TRBV5-4 to TRBJ2-1; a weak D match, TRBD1 (6 bases). V was clipped by 0 bases and J by 12 bases, with 10 bases between them. Per the germline V gene, CDR1 is SGHNT and CDR2 is YYREEE (reference sequence). The CDR3 runs to 12 residues. The DNA of the CDR3 is TGTGCCAGCAGCTTGGACAGGGTTGCGCAGTTCTTC. The encoded protein is CASSLDRVAQFF.

The chain has TRBV9 and TRBJ2-7, with TRBD2 identical over 7 bases. The length of the CDR3 is 16 residues. V gave up 3 bases and J gave up 2 bases; unmatched junction bases: 11. The germline gives CDR1 SGDLS, CDR2 YYNGEE. CDR3 residues: CASSALGSGPTYEQYF. Written as DNA, the CDR3 is TGTGCCAGCAGCGCTCTTGGTAGCGGGCCTACCTACGAGCAGTACTTC.

The rearrangement links TRBV30 to TRBJ2-3; D might be TRBD2 (6 bases). V lost 3 bases and J 5 bases, leaving 15 bases between the germline ends. Germline V gene sequence: CDR1 GTSNPN, CDR2 SVGIG (reference sequence). This CDR3 region has 14 residues. DNA for the CDR3: TGTGCCTGGAGGTGGGGGGACCACGGAGATACGCAGTATTTT. Translation: CAWRWGDHGDTQYF.

The gene calls are TRBV27 and TRBJ1-2; maybe TRBD1 (6 bases). The CDR3 spans 15 residues. V lost 6 bases and J lost 3, with 17 bases in between. Germline V lookup: CDR1 MNHEY, CDR2 SMNVEV (reference sequence). The CDR3 region is CASRLTGIGDYGYTF. In DNA form, the CDR3 reads TGTGCCAGCAGGCTTACAGGGATTGGTGACTATGGCTACACCTTC.

About this clone itself: Additional DNA sequences in this sample encode the identical CDR3. This chain joins TRBV9 and TRBJ2-1; TRBD2 might be the D (6 bases). This CDR3 contains 14 residues. V lost 0 bases to trimming and J lost 7 bases, with 11 bases between them. Germline assignment: CDR1 SGDLS and CDR2 YYNGEE. The CDR3 DNA sequence: TGTGCCAGCAGCGTAGCGGGAGTGGGGAATGAGCAGTTCTTC. It yields the protein CASSVAGVGNEQFF.

In its sample, this clone was seen once. The genes are TRBV4-3 and TRBJ2-1, with D possibly TRBD2 on 5 matching bases. The CDR3 contains 13 residues. Germline CDR1 reads LGHNA; CDR2 reads YSLEER. With 4 bases removed from V and 9 bases from J, the gap between germline ends came to 13 bases. The CDR3 loop is CASSPSTRGEQFF. CDR3 bases: TGCGCCAGCAGCCCCAGTACCCGGGGTGAGCAGTTCTTC.

The V and J genes are TRBV19 and TRBJ2-2; possibly TRBD1 for D (6 bases). Trimming pared 6 bases from V and 2 bases from J, leaving 13 bases between. CDR1 LNHDA and CDR2 SQIVND come from the germline V gene (reference sequence). The CDR3 runs to 15 residues. CDR3 amino acids: CASSPTGTNTGELFF. As DNA, the CDR3 is TGTGCCAGTAGCCCGACAGGTACAAACACCGGGGAGCTGTTTTTT.

This chain connects TRBV9 to TRBJ1-2; the D gene is possibly TRBD1 (6 bases). The V gene lost 0 bases and the J gene lost 5 bases, with 14 bases spanning the gap. CDR3 size: 15 residues. Germline V gene sequence: CDR1 SGDLS, CDR2 YYNGEE. As DNA, the CDR3 is TGTGCCAGCAGCGTAGGTCGACAGGAGGATTATGGCTACACCTTC. This sequence encodes CASSVGRQEDYGYTF.

This clone is a singleton in its sample. The rearrangement links TRBV5-1 to TRBJ2-5; 7 bases match TRBD1. The germline V gene encodes CDR1 SGHRS and CDR2 YFSETQ. V gave up 4 bases and J gave up 4 bases; unmatched junction bases: 13. The CDR3 extends over 16 amino acids. CDR3 amino acids: CASSPQGSVPRETQYF. In DNA form, the CDR3 reads TGCGCCAGCAGCCCACAGGGGAGCGTGCCAAGAGAGACCCAGTACTTC.

The CDR3 coding sequence is TGTGCCAGCAGCGTAGATCCGGGACAGGGATCAAATGAGCAGTTCTTC. It codes for CASSVDPGQGSNEQFF. The chain combines TRBV9 with TRBJ2-1, with 9 positions matching TRBD1. Trimming took 0 bases from V and 7 from J; bases not matched to a gene: 8. Germline V gene lookup returns CDR1 SGDLS and CDR2 YYNGEE. The CDR3 contains 16 residues.

The chain links TRBV7-2 to TRBJ2-7; 7 positions match TRBD1. J was trimmed by 7 bases and V by 5 bases; bases with no gene match: 11. The CDR3 has 14 amino acids. CDR1 is SGHTA, CDR2 FQGNSA, per germline. The CDR3 DNA reads TGTGCCAGCAGCCCTAATAGATCAGGGGGAGAGCAGTACTTC. This translates into CASSPNRSGGEQYF.

The gene calls are TRBV7-2 and TRBJ1-2, with unresolved D. The CDR3 is 14 amino acids. Germline CDR1 is SGHTA and CDR2 is FQGNSA. V lost 5 bases and J lost 4, with 14 bases in between. The DNA of the CDR3 is TGTGCCAGCAGCCTGATAACGGTCACCTATGGCTACACCTTC. This encodes CASSLITVTYGYTF.

The CDR3 DNA is TGTGCCAGTATCCCTACCACAGGAGATAGCAATCAGCCCCAGCATTTT. Its protein product is CASIPTTGDSNQPQHF. V is TRBV19 and J is TRBJ1-5; D may be TRBD1 (5 bases). V lost 7 bases, J lost 0 bases, and 16 bases lay in between. Germline CDR1 reads LNHDA; CDR2 reads SQIVND (reference sequence). The CDR3 has 16 residues.